This T cell receptor beta chain is drawn from a study of beta chain features in type 1 diabetes. Expressed TCRB transcripts got sequenced, as all isolated RNA was reverse transcribed. Method: immunoSEQ multiplex PCR; TCRdb's copy keeps in-frame clones and lacks some. Found here are around 500,000 clones, roughly 11% of them singletons; the top ten hold less than 0.06%. Per germline, CDR1 SEHNR and CDR2 FQNEAQ (reference sequence). The CDR3 runs 18 residues. The V gene lost 4 bases and the J gene lost 5 bases, with 26 bases spanning the gap. This clone was detected only a few times. The source material was naive CD4+ T cells from blood. The V call is TRBV7-9, the J call TRBJ1-1, with D tentatively TRBD1 (5 bases). The receptor was isolated from a woman aged 18-35 years in good health. CDR3 in amino acids: CASSSKPTSWQGATEAFF. The CDR3 DNA follows: TGTGCCAGCAGCTCTAAACCAACCTCCTGGCAGGGAGCTACTGAAGCTTTCTTT. Complete variable domain (other parts from reference TRBV7-9 and TRBJ1-1): DTGVSQNPRHKITKRGQNVTFRCDPISEHNRLYWYRQTLGQGPEFLTYFQNEAQLEKSRLLSDRFSAERPKGSFSTLEIQRTEQGDSAMYLCASSSKPTSWQGATEAFFGQGTRLTVV.